This entry features one TCR beta chain sequence. The data are from a study of T-cell reconstitution after alpha-beta-depleted transplantation in children. The V end lost 2 bases, the J end lost 2 bases, and 13 bases lay between the germline ends. CDR1 DFQATT and CDR2 SNEGSKA come from the germline V gene (reference sequence). This CDR3 is built from 14 residues. Preparing the TCRbeta library involved the use of unique molecular identifiers. Using its own MiXCR run on the PCR reads, TCRdb lists one record per CDR3 protein. The repertoire holds more than 550,000 distinct CDR3 sequences, approximately 10% seen once, with 4% in the top ten.

This specimen was PBMCs from the stem cell graft donor, taken from the stem cell graft. The receptor was isolated from a human donor who donated a stem cell graft to a child with acute myeloid leukemia. The chain combines TRBV20-1 with TRBJ2-7, with TRBD1 as a possible D gene (6 bases). CDR3 DNA sequence: TGCAGTGCTAGATACTTCGACAGGCCCTACGAGCAGTACTTC. As protein: CSARYFDRPYEQYF.